This entry lists 23 T cell receptor beta chains sequenced from one sample in a study of T-cell memory formation after mild COVID-19. One entry per CDR3 protein, called by TCRdb with MiXCR from the 5' RACE reads. The sample yields about 240,000 distinct CDR3 sequences, approximately 10% seen once. Sequences were obtained from PBMCs or a T cell subset sorted from them (not recorded which). These receptors all stem from a man between 18 and 29 years old who had mild COVID-19 (a few samples of this study predate the infection). Cell type and time point are not known.

This clonotype came up a few times. The gene calls are TRBV25-1 and TRBJ1-2; no clear D gene. This CDR3 contains 13 residues. Trimming stripped 6 bases from V and 4 bases from J, with 12 bases between. Germline CDR1 MGHDK, CDR2 SYGVNS. This CDR3 reads CASRSNTAYGYTF. The CDR3 DNA follows: TGTGCCAGCAGAAGCAATACGGCCTATGGCTACACCTTC.

This clonotype was observed a few times. At one end, the junction sequence differs from germline, possibly due to a read error. This rearrangement joins TRBV5-1 to TRBJ2-5; no definite D call. Germline lookup yields CDR1 SGHRS and CDR2 YFSETQ. The CDR3 spans 14 residues. The CDR3 DNA follows: TGCGCCAGCAGATTGGGGATCAGTCAAGAGACCCAGTACTTC. Translation gives CASRLGISQETQYF.

The rearrangement joins TRBV7-2 to TRBJ2-1; 7 bases are a match to TRBD1. The junction had 6 bases not matched to a gene; V was cut back by 3 bases and J by 7 bases. The V gene's germline CDR1 is SGHTA and CDR2 FQGNSA. CDR3 size: 14 residues. DNA for the CDR3: TGTGCCAGCAGCTTCGGACAGGATGAAAATGAGCAGTTCTTC. This sequence encodes CASSFGQDENEQFF.

There are a few counts of this clonotype. The chain is built from TRBV12-3 or TRBV12-4 and TRBJ1-3; D not resolved. The CDR3 sequence is 11 residues long. V lost 8 bases and J lost 2, with 4 bases in between. CDR3 protein: CASGTGNTIYF. The CDR3 region has the DNA TGTGCCAGCGGTACTGGAAACACCATATATTTT.

The chain couples TRBV5-1 to TRBJ1-1; D may be TRBD1 (5 bases). The ends were cut back, 0 bases at V and 0 bases at J, with 6 bases in the middle. Germline CDR1 is SGHRS and CDR2 is YFSETQ. CDR3 length: 14 residues. The CDR3 DNA follows: TGCGCCAGCAGCTTGGACAGGATGAACACTGAAGCTTTCTTT. Translated, it gives CASSLDRMNTEAFF.

The chain uses TRBV2 and TRBJ1-1; unclear D gene. The CDR3 has 19 residues. V lost 0 bases and J 5 bases, leaving 25 bases between the germline ends. Germline assignment: CDR1 SNHLY and CDR2 FYNNEI. This CDR3 reads CASSEAILTTAVRGTEAFF. In DNA form, the CDR3 reads TGTGCCAGCAGTGAAGCGATTTTAACGACGGCCGTTCGAGGGACTGAAGCTTTCTTT. Full variable domain (rest looked up from reference TRBV2 and TRBJ1-1): EPEVTQTPSHQVTQMGQEVILRCVPISNHLYFYWYRQILGQKVEFLVSFYNNEISEKSEIFDDQFSVERPDGSNFTLKIRSTKLEDSAMYFCASSEAILTTAVRGTEAFFGQGTRLTVV.

This clonotype was observed a few times. CDR3 region: CASQGEYNEQFF. The DNA of the CDR3 is TGTGCCAGCCAGGGGGAGTACAATGAGCAGTTCTTC. V is TRBV9 and J is TRBJ2-1, with 7 positions matching TRBD1. There are 12 residues in the CDR3. Germline loops: CDR1 SGDLS, CDR2 YYNGEE. Trimming cost V 7 bases and J 4 bases; bases outside gene matches: 2.

This clonotype was picked up a small number of times. The gene calls are TRBV27 and TRBJ2-1; D perhaps matches TRBD1 (5 bases). Germline loops: CDR1 MNHEY, CDR2 SMNVEV (reference sequence). Trimming stripped 5 bases from V and 7 bases from J, with 9 bases between. The CDR3 runs to 12 residues. CDR3 nucleotide sequence: TGTGCCAGCAGTCCAAAGGGGAATGAGCAGTTCTTC. This gives the protein CASSPKGNEQFF.

This chain connects TRBV12-3 or TRBV12-4 to TRBJ2-7; the D call may be TRBD1 or TRBD2 (5 bases each). V lost 6 bases and J lost 1, with 10 bases in between. The CDR3 runs to 13 residues. Here the CDR3 reads CASSWDQSYEQYF. The DNA for the CDR3 is TGTGCCAGCAGCTGGGACCAATCCTACGAGCAGTACTTC.

This clonotype was counted at least ten times. The chain links TRBV12-3 or TRBV12-4 to TRBJ2-7; 8 bases are a match to TRBD2. J was trimmed by 1 base and V by 4 bases; bases with no gene match: 3. CDR3 length equals 14 residues. The CDR3 bases are TGTGCCAGCAGTTACGGGGGGGCTTCCTACGAGCAGTACGTC. It encodes CASSYGGASYEQYV.

The sample holds many counts of this clonotype. The gene calls are TRBV10-3 and TRBJ2-3; D perhaps matches TRBD1 (6 bases). Looked up from germline, CDR1 is ENHRY and CDR2 is SYGVKD. The CDR3 is made up of 13 amino acids. V was cut by 11 bases and J by 1 base, with 13 bases left in between. CDR3 coding DNA: TGTGCCGTTAGGGACACAGGCACAGATACGCAGTATTTT. Translation gives CAVRDTGTDTQYF.

The gene calls are TRBV11-2 and TRBJ2-5; no firm D call. The CDR3 runs to 13 residues. V was cut by 3 bases and J by 2 bases, with 7 bases left in between. Germline V gene sequence: CDR1 SGHAT, CDR2 FQNNGV. CDR3 in DNA: TGTGCCAGCAGCTTTGGGAATCAAGAGACCCAGTACTTC. Translation: CASSFGNQETQYF.

The chain has TRBV7-2 and TRBJ2-5, with 8 positions matching TRBD2. The ends lost 0 bases at V and 5 bases at J; junction bases unmatched: 2. Germline CDR1 and CDR2: SGHTA and FQGNSA. This CDR3 is 14 amino acids long. The CDR3 spells CASSLARGAETQYF. CDR3 DNA: TGTGCCAGCAGCTTAGCGCGGGGGGCTGAGACCCAGTACTTC.

This clonotype was observed a few times. The J gene is TRBJ1-2, the V gene TRBV5-1; TRBD1 is a possible D gene (6 bases). The V gene's germline CDR1 is SGHRS and CDR2 YFSETQ. The CDR3 loop spans 14 amino acids. V was cut by 6 bases and J by 4 bases, with 16 bases left in between. The chain's CDR3 is CASTSGGATYGYTF. The CDR3 DNA reads as TGCGCCAGCACCTCGGGGGGGGCGACCTATGGCTACACCTTC.

Ten or more counts support this clonotype. The chain employs TRBV12-3 or TRBV12-4 and TRBJ2-3; D may match TRBD1 or TRBD2 (5 bases each). Between the trimmed V and J ends, which lost 3 bases and 9 bases, there was a span of 16 bases. CDR3 size: 14 residues. The CDR3 protein is CASSLGPSGGTQYF. CDR3 nucleotides: TGTGCCAGCAGTTTGGGGCCCTCCGGAGGCACGCAGTATTTT.

This chain connects TRBV5-1 to TRBJ1-1; D remains unclear. CDR3 length equals 14 residues. V shed 3 bases and J shed 2 bases, with 11 bases lying between them. CDR1 and CDR2 (germline): SGHRS, YFSETQ. The DNA of the CDR3 is TGCGCCAGCAGCTGGGCCTTAAGAAACACTGAAGCTTTCTTT. Its translation: CASSWALRNTEAFF. Full variable domain (missing parts from reference TRBV5-1 and TRBJ1-1): KAGVTQTPRYLIKTRGQQVTLSCSPISGHRSVSWYQQTPGQGLQFLFEYFSETQRNKGNFPGRFSGRQFSNSRSEMNVSTLELGDSALYLCASSWALRNTEAFFGQGTRLTVV.

This chain joins TRBV27 and TRBJ2-3, with 13 bases aligning to TRBD2. There are 16 residues in the CDR3. Trimming at V came to 2 bases and at J to 8 bases, leaving 7 bases not matched to a gene. Per germline, CDR1 MNHEY and CDR2 SMNVEV (reference sequence). CDR3 nucleotides: TGTGCCAGCAGTTTAAGGACTAGCGGGGGCCCAGGTACGCAGTATTTT. It encodes CASSLRTSGGPGTQYF.

This clonotype was seen only a few times. V usage is TRBV6-2 or TRBV6-3 and J usage is TRBJ1-5; D may be TRBD1 (5 bases). This CDR3 has 14 amino acids. Trimming removed 2 bases from V and 6 bases from J, with 11 bases in between. Per the germline V gene, CDR1 is MNHEY and CDR2 is SVGEGT. The CDR3 coding sequence is TGTGCCAGCAGTTACAACGGGGGGATTCAGCCCCAGCATTTT. This encodes CASSYNGGIQPQHF.

This chain joins TRBV7-9 and TRBJ1-6; perhaps TRBD1 as D (6 bases). CDR1 SEHNR and CDR2 FQNEAQ come from the germline V gene (reference sequence). This CDR3 spans 15 amino acids. Trimming shortened V by 4 bases and J by 7 bases, and 14 bases separated the two germline ends. CDR3 loop: CASSWSGTRNSPLHF. CDR3 DNA sequence: TGTGCCAGCAGCTGGTCCGGGACACGGAATTCACCCCTCCACTTT. Looking up the rest from reference TRBV7-9 and TRBJ1-6 gives the full variable domain: DTGVSQNPRHKITKRGQNVTFRCDPISEHNRLYWYRQTLGQGPEFLTYFQNEAQLEKSRLLSDRFSAERPKGSFSTLEIQRTEQGDSAMYLCASSWSGTRNSPLHFGNGTRLTVT.

This clonotype was recorded a few times. The V and J genes are TRBV6-5 and TRBJ2-7; possible D gene TRBD1, 6 bases. Germline V lookup: CDR1 MNHEY, CDR2 SVGAGI. Trimming shortened V by 1 base and J by 2 bases, and 9 bases separated the two germline ends. This CDR3 region has 14 residues. The CDR3 is CASSYWAGAYEQYF. In DNA form, the CDR3 reads TGTGCCAGCAGTTACTGGGCAGGGGCCTACGAGCAGTACTTC.

This chain uses TRBV6-2 or TRBV6-3 with TRBJ1-5, with D possibly matching TRBD1 (6 bases). The germline CDR1 and CDR2 sequences are MNHEY and SVGEGT. V was cut by 6 bases and J by 9 bases, with 12 bases left in between. CDR3 length: 12 amino acids. The DNA of the CDR3 is TGTGCCAGCAGCCCACAGGGTCGGCCCCAGCATTTT. Translating it yields CASSPQGRPQHF.

The chain combines TRBV7-9 with TRBJ2-5, with D possibly matching TRBD2 (5 bases). The CDR3 contains 13 residues. V was pared by 6 bases and J by 10 bases, with 18 bases between. The V gene's germline CDR1 is SEHNR and CDR2 FQNEAQ (reference sequence). The DNA of the CDR3 is TGTGCCAGCAGTCGCAGACTTGATGAGGGCCAGTACTTC. Translated, it gives CASSRRLDEGQYF.

The chain employs TRBV12-3 or TRBV12-4 and TRBJ2-7; the match to TRBD2 covers 7 bases. With V trimmed by 5 bases and J by 9 bases, 13 bases remained unmatched. The CDR3 runs to 14 residues. This CDR3 is CASSPSRRGGAQYV. The DNA for the CDR3 is TGTGCCAGCAGTCCCTCTAGGCGGGGAGGGGCGCAGTACGTC.